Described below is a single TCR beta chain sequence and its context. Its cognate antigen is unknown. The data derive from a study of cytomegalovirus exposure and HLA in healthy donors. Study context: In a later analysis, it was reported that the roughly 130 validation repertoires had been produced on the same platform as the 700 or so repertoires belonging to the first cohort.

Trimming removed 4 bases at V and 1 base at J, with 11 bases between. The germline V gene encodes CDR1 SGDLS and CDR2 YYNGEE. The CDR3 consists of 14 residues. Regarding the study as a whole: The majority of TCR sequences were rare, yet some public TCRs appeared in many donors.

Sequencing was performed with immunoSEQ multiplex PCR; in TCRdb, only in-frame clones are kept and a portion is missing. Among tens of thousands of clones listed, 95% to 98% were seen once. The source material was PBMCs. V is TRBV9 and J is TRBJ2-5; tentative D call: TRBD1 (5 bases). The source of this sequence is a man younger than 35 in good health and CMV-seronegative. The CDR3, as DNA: TGTGCCAGCAGCATGACAGATATCCAAGAGACCCAGTACTTC. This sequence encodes CASSMTDIQETQYF.